The T cell receptor beta chain described here comes from a study of T-cell reconstitution after alpha-beta-depleted transplantation in children. This clonotype has ten or more counts. The antigen is not known. TCRbeta library construction was performed incorporating unique molecular identifiers. Each CDR3 protein is one row after TCRdb ran MiXCR on the PCR reads. The data contain around 490,000 distinct CDR3 sequences, approximately 10% of them singletons. The V end was cut by 0 bases, the J end by 1 base, with 9 bases between. Per the germline V gene, CDR1 is SGHRS and CDR2 is YFSETQ. The CDR3 contains 15 residues. Study-level findings and limits: Surviving recipient cells, namely T cells and thymic progenitors, were the source of high day-60 TCRbeta diversity in some patients. One year after transplant, T-cell counts and diversity came mostly from newly produced T cells. After transplant, at about two months, alpha-beta T cells were reportedly derived from several hundred expanded graft clones.

Material: PBMCs, mostly from graft donor cells, obtained 180 days after TCRalphabeta/CD19-depleted stem cell transplant. This sequence originates from a female patient between 2 and 15 years old who had a stem cell transplant for aplastic anemia, so the T cells may come from the graft donor. V gene TRBV5-1 combines with J gene TRBJ2-3, with D possibly called TRBD1 or TRBD2 (5 bases each). The CDR3 loop reads CASSLVLGGTDTQYF. The CDR3 region has the DNA TGCGCCAGCAGCTTGGTGCTGGGGGGCACAGATACGCAGTATTTT. Full variable domain (missing parts from reference TRBV5-1 and TRBJ2-3): KAGVTQTPRYLIKTRGQQVTLSCSPISGHRSVSWYQQTPGQGLQFLFEYFSETQRNKGNFPGRFSGRQFSNSRSEMNVSTLELGDSALYLCASSLVLGGTDTQYFGPGTRLTVL.